This T cell receptor (beta chain) is from a study of cytomegalovirus exposure and HLA in healthy donors. Study summary: In an earlier analysis, around 100 million unique TCR beta sequences were found from some 170 million T cells.

Overall study results and limits: Later on, a genetic analysis was performed. It linked a missense variant in DCLRE1C with V- and J-gene trimming of TCR beta. A list of around 150 TCR beta chains associated with cytomegalovirus was given.

With respect to this clone: Its antigen is unknown.

Unmatched junction bases numbered 4, after V lost 1 base and J lost 5 bases. The CDR3 contains 15 residues. Per the germline V gene, CDR1 is SGHVS and CDR2 is FNYEAQ. The PCR was carried out with 60 Vbeta primers and 13 Jbeta primers. TCRdb's table, derived via immunoSEQ multiplex PCR, lists solely in-frame clones and lacks some. The sample records some 36,000 clones, roughly 69% being singletons. Sequenced: PBMCs. V is TRBV7-6 and J is TRBJ2-5; 10 bases match TRBD1. The receptor comes from a man aged 25 to 40 in good health and CMV-seronegative. CDR3 amino acids: CASSLGTGGWETQYF. CDR3 DNA sequence: TGTGCCAGCAGCTTAGGGACAGGGGGATGGGAGACCCAGTACTTC.